A selection of T cell receptor beta chains follows, all from one sample in a study of T-cell reconstitution after alpha-beta-depleted transplantation in children. TCRdb re-derived calls from the PCR reads in MiXCR, one entry per CDR3 protein. The sample has 780,000 or so distinct CDR3 sequences, roughly 15% seen once. The sample was PBMCs, mostly from graft donor cells, taken 360 days after TCRalphabeta/CD19-depleted stem cell transplant. Source of these receptors: a male patient between 10 and 17 years old who had a stem cell transplant for acute lymphoblastic leukemia, so the T cells may come from the graft donor. Each CDR3 is given with its conserved first and last residue. D genes are given only for firm matches. Not every row has a clone size; where given, it reads once, few, many or a size class.

D	size	V	J	CDR3	DNA
TRBD2	few	TRBV18	TRBJ2-3	CASSPRPSGTPDTQYF	TGTGCCAGCTCACCACGCCCTAGCGGGACGCCGGATACGCAGTATTTT
.	few	TRBV6-5	TRBJ1-2	CASSWVGSSDGYTF	TGTGCCAGCAGTTGGGTCGGCTCTTCCGATGGCTACACCTTC
TRBD2	few	TRBV29-1	TRBJ2-7	CSVRQGLYYEQYF	TGCAGCGTTCGTCAGGGACTATACTACGAGCAGTACTTC
.	few	TRBV20-1	TRBJ2-2	CSASPMRGRWDTGELFF	TGCAGTGCTAGCCCTATGCGAGGGCGTTGGGACACCGGGGAGCTGTTTTTT
.	.	TRBV7-9	TRBJ2-7	CASSLAPRGSNEQYF	TGTGCCAGCAGCTTAGCCCCTAGGGGGTCCAACGAGCAGTACTTC
.	.	TRBV4-1	TRBJ1-5	CASSHGEEVDEPQHF	TGCGCCAGCAGCCACGGTGAAGAGGTTGATGAGCCCCAGCATTTT
TRBD1	.	TRBV20-1	TRBJ1-1	CSGIQGANTEAFF	TGCAGTGGGATACAGGGGGCGAACACTGAAGCTTTCTTT
TRBD1	.	TRBV27	TRBJ2-7	CASRKETGGYEQYF	TGTGCCAGCAGGAAAGAGACAGGGGGCTACGAGCAGTACTTC
.	few	TRBV27	TRBJ1-1	CASSFDRDREAFF	TGTGCCAGCAGTTTTGACCGAGACAGGGAAGCTTTCTTT
.	many	TRBV11-2	TRBJ2-7	CASGMNAYEQYF	TGTGCCAGCGGAATGAACGCTTACGAGCAGTACTTC
TRBD2	.	TRBV6-1	TRBJ2-3	CASGRGGRAADTQYF	TGTGCCAGTGGAAGGGGCGGGAGAGCAGCAGATACGCAGTATTTT
.	few	TRBV29-1	TRBJ1-1	CSVAGAQNTEAFF	TGCAGCGTCGCCGGGGCCCAGAACACTGAAGCTTTCTTT
.	few	TRBV12-3/TRBV12-4	TRBJ1-1	CASSLGQAPVTEAFF	TGTGCCAGCAGTTTAGGGCAGGCCCCGGTCACTGAAGCTTTCTTT
.	.	TRBV4-1	TRBJ2-1	CASSQEGGPNHEQFF	TGCGCCAGCAGCCAAGAAGGAGGGCCTAACCATGAGCAGTTCTTC
TRBD2	.	TRBV10-3	TRBJ2-1	CAISSTSGMSNEQFF	TGTGCCATCAGCTCGACTAGCGGGATGAGCAATGAGCAGTTCTTC
TRBD2	few	TRBV5-1	TRBJ2-1	CASSTIAGTYNEQFF	TGCGCCAGCAGCACAATAGCGGGCACCTACAATGAGCAGTTCTTC
TRBD1	.	TRBV4-1	TRBJ1-4	CASSQQGGGNEKLFF	TGCGCCAGCAGCCAACAGGGGGGGGGTAATGAAAAACTGTTTTTT
TRBD1	many	TRBV6-2/TRBV6-3	TRBJ1-1	CASSYRDRDTEAFF	TGTGCCAGCAGTTACCGGGACAGGGACACTGAAGCTTTCTTT
.	many	TRBV5-1	TRBJ2-4	CASSLNRAKNIQYF	TGCGCCAGCAGCTTGAACAGAGCCAAAAACATTCAGTACTTC
.	.	TRBV5-1	TRBJ2-1	CASSFIPPGHFTYNEQFF	TGCGCCAGCAGCTTTATACCACCGGGACACTTTACCTACAATGAGCAGTTCTTC
TRBD2	.	TRBV20-1	TRBJ2-1	CSARDPTGGYNEQFF	TGCAGTGCTAGAGATCCAACGGGAGGGTACAATGAGCAGTTCTTC
.	few	TRBV5-6	TRBJ1-1	CASSLDISGTAFF	TGTGCCAGCAGCTTGGATATCAGCGGGACGGCTTTCTTT
.	few	TRBV2	TRBJ1-3	CASSEYGSPGNTIYF	TGTGCCAGCAGTGAATATGGCAGCCCTGGAAACACCATATATTTT
.	few	TRBV7-9	TRBJ1-1	CASSITRPPNTEAFF	TGTGCCAGCAGCATAACCAGGCCGCCGAACACTGAAGCTTTCTTT
.	many	TRBV12-3/TRBV12-4	TRBJ2-7	CASSFGQGSLEQYF	TGTGCCAGCAGTTTTGGGCAGGGTTCGCTCGAGCAGTACTTC
.	few	TRBV4-1	TRBJ1-3	CASSQDPRNTIYF	TGCGCCAGCAGCCAAGATCCCCGAAACACCATATATTTT
TRBD2	.	TRBV5-1	TRBJ2-1	CASSLALAGAAEQFF	TGCGCCAGCAGCTTGGCGCTAGCGGGAGCGGCTGAGCAGTTCTTC
TRBD1	few	TRBV11-1	TRBJ1-1	CASSLGGRGRSYPEAFF	TGTGCCAGCAGCTTGGGGGGCAGGGGGCGGTCATACCCTGAAGCTTTCTTT
.	few	TRBV11-2	TRBJ2-5	CASSLVRQISYQETQYF	TGTGCCAGCAGCTTAGTTCGCCAAATCTCGTACCAAGAGACCCAGTACTTC
.	few	TRBV20-1	TRBJ2-7	CSASFPRGSYEQYF	TGCAGTGCTAGTTTCCCCCGGGGAAGCTACGAGCAGTACTTC
TRBD1	many	TRBV24-1	TRBJ1-4	CATSDPGTGVEKLFF	TGTGCCACCAGTGATCCCGGGACAGGGGTCGAAAAACTGTTTTTT
TRBD2	.	TRBV4-1	TRBJ2-1	CASEYSGRAYNEQFF	TGCGCCAGCGAATATAGCGGGAGGGCTTACAATGAGCAGTTCTTC
.	.	TRBV24-1	TRBJ2-1	CATSDFLNEQFF	TGTGCCACCAGTGATTTCCTCAATGAGCAGTTCTTC
.	.	TRBV25-1	TRBJ2-3	CASRPWGERSTDTQYF	TGTGCCAGCAGACCTTGGGGGGAACGGAGCACAGATACGCAGTATTTT
.	.	TRBV6-5	TRBJ2-1	CASSYITGRDAEQFF	TGTGCCAGCAGTTACATAACGGGCAGGGACGCTGAGCAGTTCTTC
.	.	TRBV6-1	TRBJ1-2	CASKRGQGNYGYTF	TGTGCCAGCAAAAGAGGACAAGGGAACTATGGCTACACCTTC
TRBD2	.	TRBV4-1	TRBJ2-7	CASSPGLADKPPYEQYF	TGCGCCAGCAGCCCCGGACTAGCCGACAAACCTCCCTACGAGCAGTACTTC
.	.	TRBV5-1	TRBJ1-6	CASSSQGNSPLHF	TGCGCCAGCAGCTCCCAGGGAAATTCACCCCTCCACTTT
TRBD1	.	TRBV7-6	TRBJ2-7	CASSPILRRGRNEQYF	TGTGCCAGCAGCCCTATATTACGCAGGGGGCGGAACGAGCAGTACTTC
.	.	TRBV4-2	TRBJ2-1	CASSQVWRGDERRSEQFF	TGTGCCAGCAGCCAAGTTTGGCGGGGTGACGAAAGGCGCAGTGAGCAGTTCTTC
TRBD2	few	TRBV29-1	TRBJ2-7	CSVGLAGPSYEQYF	TGCAGCGTTGGGCTAGCGGGGCCTTCCTACGAGCAGTACTTC
.	.	TRBV12-3/TRBV12-4	TRBJ1-1	CASRIQATEAFF	TGTGCCAGCAGGATACAAGCCACTGAAGCTTTCTTT
.	.	TRBV25-1	TRBJ2-1	CASSTHNEQFF	TGTGCCAGCAGTACCCACAATGAGCAGTTCTTC
TRBD1	.	TRBV7-9	TRBJ2-5	CASELKQGIAETQYF	TGTGCCAGCGAACTTAAACAGGGGATAGCAGAGACCCAGTACTTC
.	many	TRBV2	TRBJ2-7	CACRDFVVEQYF	TGTGCCTGCCGGGACTTCGTGGTCGAGCAGTACTTC
TRBD1	many	TRBV29-1	TRBJ2-2	CSVTRQGANTGELFF	TGCAGCGTTACCCGACAGGGAGCGAACACCGGGGAGCTGTTTTTT
.	few	TRBV14	TRBJ1-1	CASSQVAATEAFF	TGTGCCAGCAGCCAAGTCGCGGCCACTGAAGCTTTCTTT
.	few	TRBV27	TRBJ1-3	CASSFWPYSGNTIYF	TGTGCCAGCAGTTTTTGGCCTTACTCTGGAAACACCATATATTTT
.	few	TRBV3-1	TRBJ1-1	CASSRYDTEAFF	TGTGCCAGCAGCAGATATGACACTGAAGCTTTCTTT
TRBD2	.	TRBV9	TRBJ2-3	CASSVGGGPDTQYF	TGTGCCAGCAGCGTAGGCGGGGGACCAGATACGCAGTATTTT
.	few	TRBV19	TRBJ2-1	CASSRGHWGYEQFF	TGTGCCAGTAGTAGGGGACATTGGGGCTATGAGCAGTTCTTC
.	many	TRBV7-2	TRBJ2-7	CASSLGGSNSYEQYF	TGTGCCAGCAGCTTAGGGGGTAGTAACTCCTACGAGCAGTACTTC
.	.	TRBV4-1	TRBJ2-7	CASSLWESSSYEQYF	TGCGCCAGCAGCCTATGGGAGTCCAGCTCCTACGAGCAGTACTTC
TRBD1	.	TRBV9	TRBJ2-7	CASSETGATGLSYEQYF	TGTGCCAGCAGCGAGACAGGGGCCACCGGGCTTTCCTACGAGCAGTACTTC
.	many	TRBV4-1	TRBJ2-2	CASSQGQMFAGELFF	TGCGCCAGCAGCCAAGGGCAAATGTTCGCCGGGGAGCTGTTTTTT
.	once	TRBV5-1	TRBJ2-1	CASSRIGGEYNEQFF	TGCGCCAGCAGCAGGATAGGGGGGGAGTACAATGAGCAGTTCTTC
.	.	TRBV7-9	TRBJ2-1	CASSLEGSQFF	TGTGCCAGCAGCTTAGAAGGCTCTCAGTTCTTC